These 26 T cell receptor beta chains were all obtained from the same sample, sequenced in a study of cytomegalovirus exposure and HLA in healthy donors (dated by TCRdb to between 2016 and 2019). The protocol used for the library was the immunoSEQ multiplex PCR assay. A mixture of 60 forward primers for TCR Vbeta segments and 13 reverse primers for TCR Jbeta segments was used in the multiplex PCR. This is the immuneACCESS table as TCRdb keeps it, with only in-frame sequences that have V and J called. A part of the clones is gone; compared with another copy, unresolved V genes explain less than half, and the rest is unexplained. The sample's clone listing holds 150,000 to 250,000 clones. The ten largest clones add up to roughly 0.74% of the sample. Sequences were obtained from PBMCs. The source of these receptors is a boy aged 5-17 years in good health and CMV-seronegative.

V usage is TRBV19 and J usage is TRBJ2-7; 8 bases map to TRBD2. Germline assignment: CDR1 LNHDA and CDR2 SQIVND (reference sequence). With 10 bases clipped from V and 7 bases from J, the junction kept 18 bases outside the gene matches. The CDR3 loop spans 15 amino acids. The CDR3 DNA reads TGTGCCACCTCTCCGGGACTAGTGGGCCTTAAGGAGCAGTACTTC. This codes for CATSPGLVGLKEQYF.

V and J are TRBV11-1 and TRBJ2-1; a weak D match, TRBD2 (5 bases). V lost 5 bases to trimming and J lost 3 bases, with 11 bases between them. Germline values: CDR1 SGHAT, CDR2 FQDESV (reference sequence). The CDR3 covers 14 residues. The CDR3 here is CASSPSSRYNEQFF. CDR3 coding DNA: TGTGCCAGCAGCCCTAGCTCCCGCTACAATGAGCAGTTCTTC.

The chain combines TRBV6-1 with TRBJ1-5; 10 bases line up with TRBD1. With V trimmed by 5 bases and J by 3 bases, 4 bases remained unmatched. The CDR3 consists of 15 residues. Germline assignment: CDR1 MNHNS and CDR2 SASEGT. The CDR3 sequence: CASSPGTGDNQPQHF. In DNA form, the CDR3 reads TGTGCCAGCAGTCCCGGGACAGGGGACAATCAGCCCCAGCATTTT.

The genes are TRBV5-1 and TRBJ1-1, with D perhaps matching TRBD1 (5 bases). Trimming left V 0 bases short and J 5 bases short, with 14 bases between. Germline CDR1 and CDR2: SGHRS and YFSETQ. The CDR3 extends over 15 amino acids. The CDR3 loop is CASSLVGGGGTEAFF. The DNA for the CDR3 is TGCGCCAGCAGCTTGGTTGGCGGGGGTGGTACTGAAGCTTTCTTT.

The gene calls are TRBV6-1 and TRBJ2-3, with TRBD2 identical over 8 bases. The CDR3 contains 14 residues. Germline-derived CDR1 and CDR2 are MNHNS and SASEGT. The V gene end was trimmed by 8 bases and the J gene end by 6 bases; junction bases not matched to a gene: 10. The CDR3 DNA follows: TGTGCCAGCGGTCGGGGGGGGGCAGGGGATACGCAGTATTTT. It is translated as CASGRGGAGDTQYF.

This CDR3 is CASPQGADDEKLFF. Written as DNA, the CDR3 is TGTGCCAGCCCGCAGGGGGCGGATGATGAAAAACTGTTTTTT. The chain employs TRBV18 and TRBJ1-4, with 8 bases that match TRBD1. From germline, CDR1 is KGHSH and CDR2 LQKENI. The CDR3 sequence is 14 residues long. V lost 8 bases and J lost 6; bases outside the gene matches: 8.

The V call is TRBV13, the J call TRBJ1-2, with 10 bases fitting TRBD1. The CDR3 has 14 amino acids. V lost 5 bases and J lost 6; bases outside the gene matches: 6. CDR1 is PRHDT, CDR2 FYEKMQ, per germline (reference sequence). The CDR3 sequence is CASSQTGTGDGYTF. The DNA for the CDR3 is TGTGCCAGCAGCCAAACCGGGACAGGGGATGGCTACACCTTC.

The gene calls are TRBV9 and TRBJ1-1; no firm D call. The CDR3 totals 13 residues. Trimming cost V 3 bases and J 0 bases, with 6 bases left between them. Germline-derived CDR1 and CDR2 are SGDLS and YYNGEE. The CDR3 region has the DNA TGTGCCAGCAGCGGACACTTGAACACTGAAGCTTTCTTT. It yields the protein CASSGHLNTEAFF.

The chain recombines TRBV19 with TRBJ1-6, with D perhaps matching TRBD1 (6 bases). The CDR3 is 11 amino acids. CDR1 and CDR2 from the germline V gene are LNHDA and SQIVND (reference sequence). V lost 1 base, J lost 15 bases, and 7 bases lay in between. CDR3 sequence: CASSIGQVLHF. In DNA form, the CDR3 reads TGTGCCAGTAGTATAGGACAGGTCCTCCACTTT. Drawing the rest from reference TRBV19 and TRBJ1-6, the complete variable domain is DGGITQSPKYLFRKEGQNVTLSCEQNLNHDAMYWYRQDPGQGLRLIYYSQIVNDFQKGDIAEGYSVSREKKESFPLTVTSAQKNPTAFYLCASSIGQVLHFGNGTRLTVT.

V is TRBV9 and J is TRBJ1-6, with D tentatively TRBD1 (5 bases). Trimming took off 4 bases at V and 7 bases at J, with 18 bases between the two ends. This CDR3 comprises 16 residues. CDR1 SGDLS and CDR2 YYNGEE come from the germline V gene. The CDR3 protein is CASSLHPGSANSPLHF. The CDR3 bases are TGTGCCAGCAGCCTTCACCCAGGGTCAGCAAATTCACCCCTCCACTTT.

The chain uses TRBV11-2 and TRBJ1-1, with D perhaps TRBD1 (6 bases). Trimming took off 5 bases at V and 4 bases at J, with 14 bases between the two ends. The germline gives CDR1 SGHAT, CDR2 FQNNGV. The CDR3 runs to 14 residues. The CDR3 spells CASSVRGGGTEAFF. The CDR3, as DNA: TGTGCCAGCAGCGTCAGGGGTGGGGGCACTGAAGCTTTCTTT.

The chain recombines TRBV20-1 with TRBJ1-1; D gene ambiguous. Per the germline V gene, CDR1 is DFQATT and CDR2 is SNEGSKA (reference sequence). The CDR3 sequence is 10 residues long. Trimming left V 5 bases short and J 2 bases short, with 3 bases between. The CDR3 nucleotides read TGCAGTGCTGGCAACACTGAAGCTTTCTTT. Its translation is CSAGNTEAFF.

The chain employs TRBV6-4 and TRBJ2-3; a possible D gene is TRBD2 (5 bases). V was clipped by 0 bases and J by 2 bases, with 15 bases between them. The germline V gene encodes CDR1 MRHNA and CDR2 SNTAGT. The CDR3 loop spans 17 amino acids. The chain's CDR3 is CASSDSPGSGNTDTQYF. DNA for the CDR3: TGTGCCAGCAGTGACTCCCCGGGGTCGGGCAACACAGATACGCAGTATTTT.

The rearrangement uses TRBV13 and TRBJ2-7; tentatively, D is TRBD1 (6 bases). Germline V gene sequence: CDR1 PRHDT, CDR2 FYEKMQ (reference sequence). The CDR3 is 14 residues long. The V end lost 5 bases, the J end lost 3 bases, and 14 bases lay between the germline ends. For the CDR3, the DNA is TGTGCCAGCAGCACGATGACAGGTGTCTACGAGCAGTACTTC. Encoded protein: CASSTMTGVYEQYF.

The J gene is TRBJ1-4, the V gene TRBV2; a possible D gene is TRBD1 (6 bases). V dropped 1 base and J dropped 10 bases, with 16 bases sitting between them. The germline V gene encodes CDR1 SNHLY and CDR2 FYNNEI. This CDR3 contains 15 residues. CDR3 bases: TGTGCCAGCAGTGAAGTGGGAAGGGGGAGAGGAAAACTGTTTTTT. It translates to CASSEVGRGRGKLFF.

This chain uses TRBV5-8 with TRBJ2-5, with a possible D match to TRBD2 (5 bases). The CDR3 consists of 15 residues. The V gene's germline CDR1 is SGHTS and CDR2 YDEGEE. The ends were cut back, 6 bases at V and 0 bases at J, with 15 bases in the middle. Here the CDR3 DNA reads TGTGCCAGCACCAGGCGGGCGGACCACCAAGAGACCCAGTACTTC. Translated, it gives CASTRRADHQETQYF.

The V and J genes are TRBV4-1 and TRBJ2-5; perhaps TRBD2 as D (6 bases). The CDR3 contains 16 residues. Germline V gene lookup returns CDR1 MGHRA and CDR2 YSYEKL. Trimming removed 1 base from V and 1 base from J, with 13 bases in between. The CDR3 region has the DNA TGCGCCAGCAGCCAAGGGGACCGGGACTTCCAAGAGACCCAGTACTTC. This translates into CASSQGDRDFQETQYF.

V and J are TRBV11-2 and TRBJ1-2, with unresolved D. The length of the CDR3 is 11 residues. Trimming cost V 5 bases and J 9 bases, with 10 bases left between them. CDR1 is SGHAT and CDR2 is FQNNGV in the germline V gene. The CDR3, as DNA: TGTGCCAGCAGCCCCGGGGTCAGCTACACCTTC. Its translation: CASSPGVSYTF. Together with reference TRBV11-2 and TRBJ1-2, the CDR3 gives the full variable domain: EAGVAQSPRYKIIEKRQSVAFWCNPISGHATLYWYQQILGQGPKLLIQFQNNGVVDDSQLPKDRFSAERLKGVDSTLKIQPAKLEDSAVYLCASSPGVSYTFGSGTRLTVV.

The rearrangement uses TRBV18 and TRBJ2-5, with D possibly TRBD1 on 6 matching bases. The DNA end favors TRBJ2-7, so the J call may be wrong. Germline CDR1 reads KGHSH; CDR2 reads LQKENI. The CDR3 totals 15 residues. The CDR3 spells CASSPLSGVSYEQYF. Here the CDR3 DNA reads TGTGCCAGCTCACCGCTATCAGGGGTCTCCTACGAGCAGTACTTC.

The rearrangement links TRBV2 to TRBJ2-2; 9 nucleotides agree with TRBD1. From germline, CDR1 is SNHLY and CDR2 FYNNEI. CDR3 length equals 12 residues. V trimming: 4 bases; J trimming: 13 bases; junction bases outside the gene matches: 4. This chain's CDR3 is CASSGDRVGLFF. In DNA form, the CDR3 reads TGTGCCAGCAGTGGGGACAGGGTTGGGCTGTTTTTT.

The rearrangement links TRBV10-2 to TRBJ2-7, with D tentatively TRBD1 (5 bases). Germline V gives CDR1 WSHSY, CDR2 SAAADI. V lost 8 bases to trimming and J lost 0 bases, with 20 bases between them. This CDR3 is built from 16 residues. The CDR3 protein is CASARAEGHLSYEQYF. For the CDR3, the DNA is TGCGCCAGCGCCAGAGCCGAAGGACACCTCTCCTACGAGCAGTACTTC.

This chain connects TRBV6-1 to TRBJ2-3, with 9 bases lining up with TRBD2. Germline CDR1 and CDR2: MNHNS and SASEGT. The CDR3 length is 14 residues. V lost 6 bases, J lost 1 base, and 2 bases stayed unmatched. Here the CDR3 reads CASRIAGGTDTQYF. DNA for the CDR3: TGTGCCAGCAGGATAGCGGGGGGCACAGATACGCAGTATTTT.

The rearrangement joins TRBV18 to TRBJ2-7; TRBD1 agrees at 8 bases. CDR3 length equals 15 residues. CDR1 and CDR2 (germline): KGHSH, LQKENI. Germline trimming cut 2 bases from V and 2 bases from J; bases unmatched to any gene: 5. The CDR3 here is CASSPETGATYEQYF. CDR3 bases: TGTGCCAGCTCACCAGAGACAGGGGCCACCTACGAGCAGTACTTC.

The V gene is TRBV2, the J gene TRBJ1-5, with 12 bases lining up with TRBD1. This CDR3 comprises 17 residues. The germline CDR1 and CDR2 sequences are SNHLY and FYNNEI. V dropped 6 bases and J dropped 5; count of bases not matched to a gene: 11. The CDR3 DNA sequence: TGTGCCAGCAGAGCTTCCGGGACAGGGGGCCCTCATCAGCCCCAGCATTTT. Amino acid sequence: CASRASGTGGPHQPQHF.

The CDR3 here is CASSSNPGSGGNQPQHF. In nucleotides, the CDR3 is TGTGCCAGCAGCTCAAACCCTGGGTCAGGGGGCAATCAGCCCCAGCATTTT. The V gene is TRBV7-9, the J gene TRBJ1-5; D is possibly TRBD1 (6 bases). V gave up 4 bases and J gave up 2 bases, with 18 bases separating them. This CDR3 spans 17 amino acids. Germline values: CDR1 SEHNR, CDR2 FQNEAQ (reference sequence).

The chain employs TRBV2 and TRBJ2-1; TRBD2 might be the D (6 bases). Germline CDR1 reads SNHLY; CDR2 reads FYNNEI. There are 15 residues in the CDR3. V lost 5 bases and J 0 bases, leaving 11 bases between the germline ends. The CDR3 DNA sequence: TGTGCCAGCAGTAACGACGGGAGCTCCTACAATGAGCAGTTCTTC. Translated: CASSNDGSSYNEQFF.